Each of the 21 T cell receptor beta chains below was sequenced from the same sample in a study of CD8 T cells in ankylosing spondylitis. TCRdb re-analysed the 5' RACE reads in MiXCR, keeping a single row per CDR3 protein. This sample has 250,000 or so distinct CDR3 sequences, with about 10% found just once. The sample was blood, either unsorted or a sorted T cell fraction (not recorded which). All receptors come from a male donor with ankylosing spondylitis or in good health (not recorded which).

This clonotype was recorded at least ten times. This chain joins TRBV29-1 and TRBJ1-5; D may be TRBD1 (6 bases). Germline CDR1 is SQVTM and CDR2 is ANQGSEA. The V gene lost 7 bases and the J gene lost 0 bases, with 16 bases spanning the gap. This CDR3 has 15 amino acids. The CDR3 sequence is CSARTVIYSNQPQHF. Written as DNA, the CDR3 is TGCAGCGCCCGGACAGTTATATATAGCAATCAGCCCCAGCATTTT.

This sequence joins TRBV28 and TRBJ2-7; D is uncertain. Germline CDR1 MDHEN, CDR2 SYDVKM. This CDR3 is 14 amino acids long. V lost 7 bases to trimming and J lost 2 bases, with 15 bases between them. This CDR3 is CASISETKAYEQYF. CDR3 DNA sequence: TGTGCCAGCATCTCCGAGACCAAGGCCTACGAGCAGTACTTC.

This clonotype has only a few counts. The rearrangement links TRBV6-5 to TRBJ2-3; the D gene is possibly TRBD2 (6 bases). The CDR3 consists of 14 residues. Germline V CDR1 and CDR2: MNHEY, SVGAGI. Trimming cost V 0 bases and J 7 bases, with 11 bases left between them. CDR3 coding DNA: TGTGCCAGCAGTTACTCGGGGGGAGGAAATACGCAGTATTTT. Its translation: CASSYSGGGNTQYF.

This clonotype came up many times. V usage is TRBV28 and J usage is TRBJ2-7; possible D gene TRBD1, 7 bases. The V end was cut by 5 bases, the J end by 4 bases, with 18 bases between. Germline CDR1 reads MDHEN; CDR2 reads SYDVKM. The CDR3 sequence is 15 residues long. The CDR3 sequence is CASSTRGEVRYEQYF. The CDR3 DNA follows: TGTGCCAGCAGTACCAGGGGGGAAGTGCGGTACGAGCAGTACTTC.

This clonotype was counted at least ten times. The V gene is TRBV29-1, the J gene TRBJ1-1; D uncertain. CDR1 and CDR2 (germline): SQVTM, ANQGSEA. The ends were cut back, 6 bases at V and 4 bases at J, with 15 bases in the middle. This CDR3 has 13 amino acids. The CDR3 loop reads CSVFKEWGTEAFF. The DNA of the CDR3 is TGCAGCGTGTTTAAGGAGTGGGGCACTGAAGCTTTCTTT. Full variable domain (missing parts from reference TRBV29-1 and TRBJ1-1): SAVISQKPSRDICQRGTSLTIQCQVDSQVTMMFWYRQQPGQSLTLIATANQGSEATYESGFVIDKFPISRPNLTFSTLTVSNMSPEDSSIYLCSVFKEWGTEAFFGQGTRLTVV.

For the CDR3, the DNA is TGTGCCATCAAATCCGCTAGCGGGAGAGCAAAACTCTCTAGCACAGATACGCAGTATTTT. Its translation: CAIKSASGRAKLSSTDTQYF. The chain carries TRBV10-3 and TRBJ2-3, with 10 positions matching TRBD2. The trim removed 7 bases at V and 0 bases at J, leaving 19 bases unmatched. The CDR3 sequence is 20 residues long. CDR1 is ENHRY, CDR2 SYGVKD, per germline.

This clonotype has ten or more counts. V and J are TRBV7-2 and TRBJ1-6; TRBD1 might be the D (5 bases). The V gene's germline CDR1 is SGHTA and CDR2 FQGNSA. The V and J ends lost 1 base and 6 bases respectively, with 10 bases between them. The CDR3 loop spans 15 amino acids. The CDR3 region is CASSLVGPPNSPLHF. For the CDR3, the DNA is TGTGCCAGCAGCTTAGTGGGACCGCCTAATTCACCCCTCCACTTT.

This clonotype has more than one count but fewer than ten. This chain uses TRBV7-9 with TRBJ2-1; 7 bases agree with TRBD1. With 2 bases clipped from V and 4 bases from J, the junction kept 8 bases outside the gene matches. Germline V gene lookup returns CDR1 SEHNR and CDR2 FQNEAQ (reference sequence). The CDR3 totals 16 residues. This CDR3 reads CASSLSAGTDYNEQFF. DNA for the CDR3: TGTGCCAGCAGCTTATCCGCCGGGACAGATTACAATGAGCAGTTCTTC.

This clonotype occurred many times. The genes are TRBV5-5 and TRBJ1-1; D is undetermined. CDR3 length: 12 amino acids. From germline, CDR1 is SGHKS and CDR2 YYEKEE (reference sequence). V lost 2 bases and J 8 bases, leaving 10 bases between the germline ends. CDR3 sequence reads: CASSFKKGEAFF. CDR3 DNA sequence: TGTGCCAGCAGCTTTAAAAAAGGCGAAGCTTTCTTT.

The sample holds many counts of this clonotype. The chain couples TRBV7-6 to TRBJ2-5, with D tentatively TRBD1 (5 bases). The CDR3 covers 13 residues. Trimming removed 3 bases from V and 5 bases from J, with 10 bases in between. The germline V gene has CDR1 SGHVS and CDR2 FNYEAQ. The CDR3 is CASSFDSSETQYF. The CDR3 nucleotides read TGTGCCAGCAGCTTCGACAGTTCGGAGACCCAGTACTTC.

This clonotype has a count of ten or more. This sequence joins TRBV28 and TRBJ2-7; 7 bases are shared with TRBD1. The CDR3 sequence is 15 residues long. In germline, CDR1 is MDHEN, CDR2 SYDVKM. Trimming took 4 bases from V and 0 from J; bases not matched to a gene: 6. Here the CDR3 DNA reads TGTGCCAGCAGTTCCTTGACAGGGAGCTCCTACGAGCAGTACTTC. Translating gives CASSSLTGSSYEQYF.

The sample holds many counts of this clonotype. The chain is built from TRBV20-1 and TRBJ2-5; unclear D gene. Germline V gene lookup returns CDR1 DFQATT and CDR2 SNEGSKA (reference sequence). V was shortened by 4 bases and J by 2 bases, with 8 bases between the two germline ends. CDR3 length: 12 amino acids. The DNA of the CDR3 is TGCAGTGCTACTCAGACTCAAGAGACCCAGTACTTC. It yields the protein CSATQTQETQYF.

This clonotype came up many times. The chain's CDR3 is CASSVGAGVNTEAFF. The CDR3, as DNA: TGTGCCAGCAGCGTAGGCGCAGGGGTGAACACTGAAGCTTTCTTT. The V gene is TRBV9, the J gene TRBJ1-1; a possible D gene is TRBD1 (6 bases). Trimming pared 0 bases from V and 0 bases from J, leaving 9 bases between. CDR1 is SGDLS and CDR2 is YYNGEE in the germline V gene. This CDR3 spans 15 amino acids.

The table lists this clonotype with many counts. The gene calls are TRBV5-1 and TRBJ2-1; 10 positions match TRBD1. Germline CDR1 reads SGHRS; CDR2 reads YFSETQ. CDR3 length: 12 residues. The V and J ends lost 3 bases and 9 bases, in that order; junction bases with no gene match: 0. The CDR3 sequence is CASSWTGGEQFF. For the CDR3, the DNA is TGCGCCAGCAGCTGGACAGGGGGTGAGCAGTTCTTC.

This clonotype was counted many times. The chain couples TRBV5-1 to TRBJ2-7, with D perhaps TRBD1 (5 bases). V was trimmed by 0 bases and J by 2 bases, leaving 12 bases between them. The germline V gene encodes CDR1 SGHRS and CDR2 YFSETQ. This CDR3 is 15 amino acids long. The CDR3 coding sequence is TGCGCCAGCAGCTTGGTGGGCTGGGGCACCTACGAGCAGTACTTC. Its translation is CASSLVGWGTYEQYF. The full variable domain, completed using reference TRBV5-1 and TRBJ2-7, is KAGVTQTPRYLIKTRGQQVTLSCSPISGHRSVSWYQQTPGQGLQFLFEYFSETQRNKGNFPGRFSGRQFSNSRSEMNVSTLELGDSALYLCASSLVGWGTYEQYFGPGTRLTVT.

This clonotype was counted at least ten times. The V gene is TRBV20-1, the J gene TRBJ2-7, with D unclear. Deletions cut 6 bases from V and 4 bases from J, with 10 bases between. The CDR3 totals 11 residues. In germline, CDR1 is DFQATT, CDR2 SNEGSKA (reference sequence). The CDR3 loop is CSAVARYEQYF. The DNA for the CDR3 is TGCAGTGCGGTGGCGCGATACGAGCAGTACTTC.

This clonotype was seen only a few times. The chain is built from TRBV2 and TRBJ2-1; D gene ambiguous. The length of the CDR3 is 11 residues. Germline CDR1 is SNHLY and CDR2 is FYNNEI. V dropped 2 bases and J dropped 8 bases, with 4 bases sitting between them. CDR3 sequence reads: CASSEIYEQFF. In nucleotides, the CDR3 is TGTGCCAGCAGTGAAATCTATGAGCAGTTCTTC.

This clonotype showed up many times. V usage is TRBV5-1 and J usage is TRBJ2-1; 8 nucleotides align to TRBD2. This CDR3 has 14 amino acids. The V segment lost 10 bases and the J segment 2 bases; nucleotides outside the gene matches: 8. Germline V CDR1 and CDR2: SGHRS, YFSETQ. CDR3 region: CASGDGGAYNEQFF. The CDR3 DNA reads TGCGCCTCCGGGGACGGGGGGGCCTACAATGAGCAGTTCTTC.

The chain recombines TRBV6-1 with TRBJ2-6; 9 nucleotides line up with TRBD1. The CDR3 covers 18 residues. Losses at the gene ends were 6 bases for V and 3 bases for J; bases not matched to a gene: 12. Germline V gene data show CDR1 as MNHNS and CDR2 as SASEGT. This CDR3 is CASRTAGTGPRGANVLTF. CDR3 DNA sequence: TGTGCCAGCAGAACCGCCGGGACAGGGCCCCGTGGGGCCAACGTCCTGACTTTC.

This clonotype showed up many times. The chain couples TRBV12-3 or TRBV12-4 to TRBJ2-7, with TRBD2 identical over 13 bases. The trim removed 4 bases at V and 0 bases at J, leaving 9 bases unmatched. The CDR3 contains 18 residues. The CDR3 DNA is TGTGCCAGCAGTTCCGGACTAGCGGGGGCCACCAACTCCTACGAGCAGTACTTC. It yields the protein CASSSGLAGATNSYEQYF.

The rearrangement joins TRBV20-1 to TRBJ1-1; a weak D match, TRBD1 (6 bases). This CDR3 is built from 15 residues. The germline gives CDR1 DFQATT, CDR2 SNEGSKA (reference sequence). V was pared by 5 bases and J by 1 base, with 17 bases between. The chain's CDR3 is CSAWVGGGRNTEAFF. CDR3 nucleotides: TGCAGTGCTTGGGTAGGGGGGGGGAGGAACACTGAAGCTTTCTTT.